This T cell receptor beta chain was sequenced in a study of cytomegalovirus exposure and HLA in healthy donors. The PCR was carried out with 60 Vbeta primers and 13 Jbeta primers. Only in-frame clones appear in the TCRdb table, and some are missing; sequencing was by immunoSEQ multiplex PCR. The table shows about 160,000 clones, with more than 70% occurring only once. The ends lost 7 bases at V and 5 bases at J; junction bases unmatched: 9. In germline, CDR1 is MDHEN, CDR2 SYDVKM. The length of the CDR3 is 15 residues. The V call is TRBV28, the J call TRBJ1-5, with 9 bases identical to TRBD1. The specimen was PBMCs. The receptor comes from a man between 60 and 70 years old in good health and CMV-seronegative. The CDR3 sequence: CASTQSGTGYQPQHF. CDR3 sequence (DNA): TGTGCCAGCACTCAGTCCGGGACAGGGTATCAGCCCCAGCATTTT.